The 22 T cell receptor beta chains below were found in one sample sequenced in a study of cytomegalovirus exposure and HLA in healthy donors. 13 Jbeta primers and 60 Vbeta primers were used for the PCR. Libraries were prepared by immunoSEQ multiplex PCR; TCRdb keeps only in-frame clonotypes and omits some of them. The table has about 240,000 clones, about 81% seen once. Sequenced: PBMCs. These receptors were obtained from a woman aged 55-69 years in good health and CMV-seropositive.

V gene TRBV5-1 combines with J gene TRBJ2-1, with 11 bases aligning to TRBD1. Germline V CDR1 and CDR2: SGHRS, YFSETQ. Unmatched junction bases numbered 8, after V lost 0 bases and J lost 9 bases. CDR3 size: 16 residues. The CDR3 DNA sequence: TGCGCCAGCAGCTTGGCCCTGGACAGGGGGCCTGGTGAGCAGTTCTTC. This encodes CASSLALDRGPGEQFF. The variable domain in full, completed from reference TRBV5-1 and TRBJ2-1, reads KAGVTQTPRYLIKTRGQQVTLSCSPISGHRSVSWYQQTPGQGLQFLFEYFSETQRNKGNFPGRFSGRQFSNSRSEMNVSTLELGDSALYLCASSLALDRGPGEQFFGPGTRLTVL.

This clone was seen a handful of times. This CDR3 is CASSDRDRAGDEKLFF. The DNA of the CDR3 is TGCGCCAGCAGCGACCGGGACAGGGCCGGTGATGAAAAACTGTTTTTT. The V call is TRBV5-1, the J call TRBJ1-4; TRBD1 matches at 9 bases. Unmatched junction bases numbered 10, after V lost 4 bases and J lost 6 bases. This CDR3 has 16 amino acids. The germline V gene encodes CDR1 SGHRS and CDR2 YFSETQ.

This clone was seen a few times. As DNA, the CDR3 is TGTGCCAGCACCCGGACTAGTTCTGGCCAGTACTTC. It encodes CASTRTSSGQYF. The rearrangement joins TRBV2 to TRBJ2-5; 7 bases fit TRBD2. The CDR3 loop spans 12 amino acids. Losses at the gene ends were 7 bases for V and 10 bases for J; bases not matched to a gene: 9. Germline V CDR1 and CDR2: SNHLY, FYNNEI. Looking up the rest from reference TRBV2 and TRBJ2-5 gives the full variable domain: EPEVTQTPSHQVTQMGQEVILRCVPISNHLYFYWYRQILGQKVEFLVSFYNNEISEKSEIFDDQFSVERPDGSNFTLKIRSTKLEDSAMYFCASTRTSSGQYFGPGTRLLVL.

The V gene is TRBV5-1, the J gene TRBJ2-1, with 11 positions matching TRBD1. V lost 5 bases and J lost 10; bases outside the gene matches: 11. This CDR3 is 15 amino acids long. Germline CDR1 is SGHRS and CDR2 is YFSETQ. The CDR3 DNA is TGCGCCAGCAGTTATCCGGGACAGGGGGTAGGGGAGCAGTTCTTC. The encoded protein is CASSYPGQGVGEQFF.

J is TRBJ1-3 and V is TRBV5-6; D uncertain. Germline V CDR1 and CDR2: SGHDT, YYEEEE. CDR3 length: 16 amino acids. Trimming left V 2 bases short and J 2 bases short, with 14 bases between. CDR3 DNA sequence: TGTGCCAGCAGCTTCACTGTCGGGATGGCTGGAAACACCATATATTTT. The encoded protein is CASSFTVGMAGNTIYF.

V is TRBV7-9 and J is TRBJ2-1; D possibly corresponds to TRBD1 (7 bases). CDR1 is SEHNR, CDR2 FQNEAQ, per germline (reference sequence). The CDR3 has 13 residues. V shed 5 bases and J shed 7 bases, with 12 bases lying between them. DNA for the CDR3: TGTGCCAGCAGCCCCCCAGGGGGGAATGAGCAGTTCTTC. Protein sequence: CASSPPGGNEQFF.

V is TRBV7-9 and J is TRBJ2-2; TRBD1 is a possible D gene (6 bases). Germline assignment: CDR1 SEHNR and CDR2 FQNEAQ (reference sequence). The CDR3 loop spans 15 amino acids. V gave up 6 bases and J gave up 6 bases, with 17 bases separating them. The DNA of the CDR3 is TGTGCCAGCAGGACAGGCTTCGAACGGCCCGGGGAGCTGTTTTTT. Translation gives CASRTGFERPGELFF.

In DNA, the CDR3 is TGTGCCAGCAGTGCCACAGGGAGGGCAGATTATCAGCCCCAGCATTTT. Translating it yields CASSATGRADYQPQHF. J is TRBJ1-5 and V is TRBV6-1; maybe TRBD1 (6 bases). V was shortened by 4 bases and J by 5 bases, with 18 bases between the two germline ends. Germline V CDR1 and CDR2: MNHNS, SASEGT. This CDR3 contains 16 residues.

V and J are TRBV2 and TRBJ2-7; no definite D call. Germline V lookup: CDR1 SNHLY, CDR2 FYNNEI. Trimming removed 3 bases from V and 9 bases from J, with 18 bases in between. This CDR3 has 14 amino acids. The CDR3 region is CASSESGRLRGQYF. CDR3 nucleotide sequence: TGTGCCAGCAGTGAGTCCGGCCGTCTACGAGGGCAGTACTTC.

This chain uses TRBV9 with TRBJ1-1; 10 positions match TRBD1. The trim removed 2 bases at V and 8 bases at J, leaving 3 bases unmatched. This CDR3 has 13 amino acids. Germline CDR1 reads SGDLS; CDR2 reads YYNGEE. Written as DNA, the CDR3 is TGTGCCAGCAGCGTGGGACAGGGGATGGAAGCTTTCTTT. As protein: CASSVGQGMEAFF.

This chain connects TRBV6-6 to TRBJ1-4; a weak D match, TRBD1 (5 bases). CDR1 and CDR2 from the germline V gene are MNHNY and SVGAGI (reference sequence). Between the trimmed V and J ends, which lost 2 bases and 8 bases, there was a span of 15 bases. There are 15 residues in the CDR3. CDR3 nucleotides: TGTGCCAGCAGTTACGGTGCAGGGTCGGAGGAAAAACTGTTTTTT. This codes for CASSYGAGSEEKLFF.

V and J are TRBV29-1 and TRBJ2-1; D uncertain. The germline gives CDR1 SQVTM, CDR2 ANQGSEA. This CDR3 comprises 13 residues. V was cut by 0 bases and J by 6 bases, with 9 bases left in between. CDR3 DNA: TGCAGCGTTGAAGATCGGGTGCTCAATGAGCAGTTCTTC. Translating gives CSVEDRVLNEQFF.

The V call is TRBV5-1, the J call TRBJ2-1; 8 bases agree with TRBD2. Looked up from germline, CDR1 is SGHRS and CDR2 is YFSETQ. The CDR3 consists of 16 residues. V dropped 0 bases and J dropped 9; count of bases not matched to a gene: 11. CDR3 residues: CASSLGTGGHAGEQFF. The CDR3 DNA reads TGCGCCAGCAGCTTGGGGACGGGAGGGCACGCGGGTGAGCAGTTCTTC. The full variable domain, rest sourced from reference TRBV5-1 and TRBJ2-1, is KAGVTQTPRYLIKTRGQQVTLSCSPISGHRSVSWYQQTPGQGLQFLFEYFSETQRNKGNFPGRFSGRQFSNSRSEMNVSTLELGDSALYLCASSLGTGGHAGEQFFGPGTRLTVL.

This clone was found once. The chain couples TRBV27 to TRBJ1-2; D is unclear. The V gene lost 2 bases and the J gene lost 4 bases, with 5 bases spanning the gap. This CDR3 has 12 amino acids. CDR1 MNHEY and CDR2 SMNVEV come from the germline V gene (reference sequence). Here the CDR3 reads CASSLNGYGYTF. The CDR3, as DNA: TGTGCCAGCAGTTTAAACGGCTATGGCTACACCTTC.

Turning to this clone: A read error may account for a junction end that differs from germline. The chain is built from TRBV5-1 and TRBJ1-1; D ambiguous. The CDR3 runs to 14 residues. Looked up from germline, CDR1 is SGHRS and CDR2 is YFSETQ. The CDR3 loop reads CASNLAGRNTEAFF. The CDR3 DNA follows: TGCGCCAGCAACTTGGCCGGTCGGAACACTGAAGCTTTCTTT.

The V gene is TRBV19, the J gene TRBJ2-4, with D maybe TRBD2 (7 bases). The V end lost 8 bases, the J end lost 6 bases, and 17 bases lay between the germline ends. Germline values: CDR1 LNHDA, CDR2 SQIVND (reference sequence). This CDR3 comprises 14 residues. The CDR3 DNA reads as TGTGCCAGTTCCTCCGGGGGGCGGAGAAACATTCAGTACTTC. Protein sequence: CASSSGGRRNIQYF.

In nucleotides, the CDR3 is TGTGCCAGCAGTGATCGGGGAAACACCATATATTTT. It yields the protein CASSDRGNTIYF. V is TRBV2 and J is TRBJ1-3, with D uncertain. From germline, CDR1 is SNHLY and CDR2 FYNNEI. Trimming shortened V by 3 bases and J by 4 bases, and 4 bases separated the two germline ends. The CDR3 is made up of 12 amino acids.

The V and J genes are TRBV19 and TRBJ1-1, with a possible D match to TRBD1 (6 bases). This CDR3 spans 18 amino acids. Trimming took 1 base from V and 4 from J, leaving 22 bases between them. Looked up from germline, CDR1 is LNHDA and CDR2 is SQIVND (reference sequence). The CDR3 bases are TGTGCCAGTAGTATAGGGACCGCTGTTCGACCAGGGGTCACTGAAGCTTTCTTT. Protein product: CASSIGTAVRPGVTEAFF.

The CDR3: CASSLELWTAQYF. The CDR3 DNA reads TGTGCCAGCAGCTTGGAGTTGTGGACAGCCCAGTACTTC. The chain combines TRBV5-5 with TRBJ2-5; D might be TRBD1 (6 bases). V gave up 0 bases and J gave up 9 bases, with 12 bases separating them. Germline V gene lookup returns CDR1 SGHKS and CDR2 YYEKEE (reference sequence). The CDR3 loop spans 13 amino acids.

This chain links TRBV9 with TRBJ2-3; D perhaps matches TRBD2 (6 bases). The CDR3 has 16 residues. CDR1 and CDR2 from the germline V gene are SGDLS and YYNGEE. The V and J ends lost 0 bases and 5 bases respectively, with 16 bases between them. DNA of the CDR3: TGTGCCAGCAGCGTAGCACCACCGGGAGTGGGAGATACGCAGTATTTT. Translating it yields CASSVAPPGVGDTQYF. Full variable domain (outside the CDR3, taken from reference TRBV9 and TRBJ2-3): DSGVTQTPKHLITATGQRVTLRCSPRSGDLSVYWYQQSLDQGLQFLIQYYNGEERAKGNILERFSAQQFPDLHSELNLSSLELGDSALYFCASSVAPPGVGDTQYFGPGTRLTVL.

This chain joins TRBV27 and TRBJ2-1, with 7 bases aligning to TRBD2. The V and J ends lost 5 bases and 3 bases, in that order; junction bases with no gene match: 4. Germline V CDR1 and CDR2: MNHEY, SMNVEV (reference sequence). The CDR3 sequence is 14 residues long. CDR3 protein: CASSNLADYNEQFF. CDR3 in DNA: TGTGCCAGCAGTAATCTAGCGGACTACAATGAGCAGTTCTTC.

The rearrangement links TRBV10-2 to TRBJ2-7; 14 bases match TRBD2. CDR1 is WSHSY and CDR2 is SAAADI in the germline V gene. After removal of 6 bases from V and 3 bases from J, the junction contained 7 bases not matched to a gene. CDR3 length: 16 residues. The CDR3 here is CASSFAGTSGSYEQYF. In DNA form, the CDR3 reads TGCGCCAGCAGCTTCGCCGGGACTAGCGGGAGCTACGAGCAGTACTTC.